One sample yielded the 24 T cell receptor beta chains listed below, sequenced in a study of graft-versus-host responses after intestinal transplantation. These receptors have no identified antigens. Some clones are missing from TCRdb's copy, which holds only in-frame ones; the method was immunoSEQ multiplex PCR. The top ten hold 0.4% to 0.65% of the sample, which has over 85,000 clones, approximately 92% seen once. Source: unstimulated CD8+ T cells sorted from spleen or lymph node cells, taken before intestinal transplant. The receptors were sampled from a human donor who received an intestinal transplant.

The rearrangement joins TRBV9 to TRBJ2-3; D is perhaps TRBD2 (6 bases). The V and J ends lost 3 bases and 2 bases respectively, with 13 bases between them. CDR3 length: 15 residues. Germline CDR1 and CDR2: SGDLS and YYNGEE. The CDR3 loop is CASSEEGYPTDTQYF. The CDR3 nucleotides are TGTGCCAGCAGCGAGGAGGGGTACCCCACAGATACGCAGTATTTT.

CDR3 residues: CASSRWGTEAFF. The CDR3 nucleotides read TGTGCCAGCAGCCGGTGGGGCACTGAAGCTTTCTTT. The V and J genes are TRBV7-9 and TRBJ1-1; D gene unclear. The V end was cut by 5 bases, the J end by 4 bases, with 8 bases between. The CDR3 runs to 12 residues. CDR1 and CDR2 (germline): SEHNR, FQNEAQ (reference sequence).

V and J are TRBV10-3 and TRBJ2-1; 7 bases line up with TRBD1. Germline loops: CDR1 ENHRY, CDR2 SYGVKD. The CDR3 runs to 17 residues. The V and J ends lost 6 bases and 0 bases, in that order; junction bases with no gene match: 11. The CDR3 nucleotides are TGTGCCATCAGACGGGACAGCCGATCTAGCTCCTACAATGAGCAGTTCTTC. This encodes CAIRRDSRSSSYNEQFF.

The chain employs TRBV6-5 and TRBJ2-1, with a tentative D call TRBD1 (5 bases). This CDR3 has 11 residues. Per the germline V gene, CDR1 is MNHEY and CDR2 is SVGAGI. Trimming removed 6 bases from V and 7 bases from J, with 7 bases in between. The CDR3 here is CASRSGNEQFF. CDR3 bases: TGTGCCAGCAGATCAGGGAATGAGCAGTTCTTC.

The V gene is TRBV7-6, the J gene TRBJ1-3; D unclear. There are 11 residues in the CDR3. Germline CDR1 is SGHVS and CDR2 is FNYEAQ. The V gene lost 6 bases and the J gene lost 3 bases, with 3 bases spanning the gap. The CDR3 bases are TGTGCCAGCAGGAGTGGAAACACCATATATTTT. This encodes CASRSGNTIYF.

The V gene is TRBV29-1, the J gene TRBJ2-2; tentative D call: TRBD2 (7 bases). This CDR3 is built from 12 residues. Trimming pared 3 bases from V and 12 bases from J, leaving 14 bases between. Germline V gene lookup returns CDR1 SQVTM and CDR2 ANQGSEA. The CDR3 DNA sequence: TGCAGCGTTGATGGGGGGGCCTCCAAGCTGTTTTTT. Translation gives CSVDGGASKLFF.

Note on this clone: Distinct nucleotide sequences in the sample also encode this CDR3. The V and J genes are TRBV7-9 and TRBJ1-5; D might be TRBD1 (6 bases). Germline lookup yields CDR1 SEHNR and CDR2 FQNEAQ (reference sequence). This CDR3 comprises 14 residues. V lost 3 bases, J lost 4 bases, and 10 bases lay in between. CDR3 DNA: TGTGCCAGCAGCTTGGGGGGGGCGAATCAGCCCCAGCATTTT. Protein product: CASSLGGANQPQHF.

This chain joins TRBV27 and TRBJ2-5; 10 bases map to TRBD2. V shed 5 bases and J 4 bases; nucleotides not matched to a gene: 7. Germline lookup yields CDR1 MNHEY and CDR2 SMNVEV (reference sequence). The CDR3 is 15 residues long. The chain's CDR3 is CASSRTGLARETQYF. CDR3 coding DNA: TGTGCCAGCAGTCGCACGGGACTAGCGAGAGAGACCCAGTACTTC.

The J gene is TRBJ1-2, the V gene TRBV5-4; 10 positions match TRBD1. Germline trimming cut 0 bases from V and 6 bases from J; bases unmatched to any gene: 5. CDR3 length: 15 amino acids. In germline, CDR1 is SGHNT, CDR2 YYREEE (reference sequence). As DNA, the CDR3 is TGTGCCAGCAGCTTGGGGGACAGGGGTTGGAATGGCTACACCTTC. Translated, it gives CASSLGDRGWNGYTF.

CDR3 sequence reads: CAWSGTDHYGYTF. CDR3 sequence (DNA): TGTGCCTGGAGTGGGACAGACCACTATGGCTACACCTTC. The chain links TRBV30 to TRBJ1-2, with a weak D call TRBD1 (6 bases). V lost 1 base and J lost 3, with 9 bases in between. The CDR3 has 13 amino acids. Germline V CDR1 and CDR2: GTSNPN, SVGIG (reference sequence). Variable domain in full (rest from reference TRBV30 and TRBJ1-2): SQTIHQWPATLVQPVGSPLSLECTVEGTSNPNLYWYRQAAGRGLQLLFYSVGIGQISSEVPQNLSASRPQDRQFILSSKKLLLSDSGFYLCAWSGTDHYGYTFGSGTRLTVV.

This clone was recorded once. This chain links TRBV7-3 with TRBJ2-2; D might be TRBD1 (6 bases). V dropped 5 bases and J dropped 3 bases, with 10 bases sitting between them. Germline V CDR1 and CDR2: SGHTA, FQGTGA. The CDR3 is made up of 14 amino acids. This CDR3 reads CASSQGMHTGELFF. For the CDR3, the DNA is TGTGCCAGCAGCCAGGGGATGCACACCGGGGAGCTGTTTTTT.

This chain uses TRBV27 with TRBJ2-7; D not certain. The length of the CDR3 is 12 residues. Trimming shortened V by 1 base and J by 4 bases, and 5 bases separated the two germline ends. In germline, CDR1 is MNHEY, CDR2 SMNVEV (reference sequence). CDR3 in amino acids: CASSLYGYEQYF. The CDR3 DNA follows: TGTGCCAGCAGTTTATATGGTTACGAGCAGTACTTC.

This clone occurred once. The V call is TRBV5-4, the J call TRBJ2-1; D unclear. In germline, CDR1 is SGHNT, CDR2 YYREEE (reference sequence). The ends were cut back, 0 bases at V and 0 bases at J, with 10 bases in the middle. The CDR3 is 16 residues long. DNA of the CDR3: TGTGCCAGCAGCTTGGGCCCACCTATCTCCTACAATGAGCAGTTCTTC. It is translated as CASSLGPPISYNEQFF.

The J gene is TRBJ2-7, the V gene TRBV30; 9 bases align to TRBD1. The CDR3 has 13 amino acids. Per germline, CDR1 GTSNPN and CDR2 SVGIG (reference sequence). After removal of 4 bases from V and 5 bases from J, the junction contained 6 bases not matched to a gene. DNA for the CDR3: TGTGCCTGGATGGGGACAGGGAGAAACGAGCAGTACTTC. Residues: CAWMGTGRNEQYF.

V is TRBV5-1 and J is TRBJ2-2; TRBD1 agrees at 8 bases. CDR1 and CDR2 from the germline V gene are SGHRS and YFSETQ. V shed 4 bases, J shed 1 base, and the junction held 9 bases outside the gene matches. CDR3 size: 17 residues. The DNA of the CDR3 is TGCGCCAGCAGCCCATCTCCCGGGACAGGGAACACCGGGGAGCTGTTTTTT. Protein sequence: CASSPSPGTGNTGELFF.

This chain joins TRBV28 and TRBJ2-7; 9 nucleotides agree with TRBD1. The CDR3 consists of 16 residues. J was trimmed by 0 bases and V by 5 bases; bases with no gene match: 8. Per the germline V gene, CDR1 is MDHEN and CDR2 is SYDVKM. In nucleotides, the CDR3 is TGTGCCAGCAGTACTACAGGGGGCCTTTACTCCTACGAGCAGTACTTC. Its protein product is CASSTTGGLYSYEQYF. The whole variable domain, filled in from reference TRBV28 and TRBJ2-7, reads DVKVTQSSRYLVKRTGEKVFLECVQDMDHENMFWYRQDPGLGLRLIYFSYDVKMKEKGDIPEGYSVSREKKERFSLILESASTNQTSMYLCASSTTGGLYSYEQYFGPGTRLTVT.

This chain joins TRBV6-6 and TRBJ2-1; D remains ambiguous. The CDR3 has 13 amino acids. The V and J ends lost 2 bases and 7 bases respectively, with 9 bases between them. Looked up from germline, CDR1 is MNHNY and CDR2 is SVGAGI (reference sequence). CDR3 protein: CASSYDELNEQFF. CDR3 nucleotide sequence: TGTGCCAGCAGTTACGACGAATTGAATGAGCAGTTCTTC.

The gene calls are TRBV28 and TRBJ1-1; 7 bases map to TRBD1. This CDR3 spans 14 amino acids. CDR1 and CDR2 from the germline V gene are MDHEN and SYDVKM. V was clipped by 3 bases and J by 7 bases; unmatched bases: 8. The CDR3 DNA is TGTGCCAGCAGTTTGACCGGGACAGCGGGTGAAGCTTTCTTT. Translating gives CASSLTGTAGEAFF.

The chain has TRBV7-9 and TRBJ1-4, with 12 bases fitting TRBD1. Germline CDR1 SEHNR, CDR2 FQNEAQ (reference sequence). CDR3 length: 17 amino acids. V lost 4 bases to trimming and J lost 3 bases; unmatched junction nucleotides: 6. Written as DNA, the CDR3 is TGTGCCAGCAGCTCCCGGGACAGGGGGCCTTCTAATGAAAAACTGTTTTTT. Translated: CASSSRDRGPSNEKLFF.

This chain's CDR3 is CASSQDEVAGGYEQYF. For the CDR3, the DNA is TGCGCCAGCAGCCAAGATGAGGTAGCGGGAGGATACGAGCAGTACTTC. The chain couples TRBV4-1 to TRBJ2-7; 10 bases fit TRBD2. The CDR3 loop spans 16 amino acids. With 0 bases clipped from V and 4 bases from J, the junction kept 6 bases outside the gene matches. The germline CDR1 and CDR2 sequences are MGHRA and YSYEKL.

The rearrangement links TRBV6-5 to TRBJ1-1; D ambiguous. Trimming took 6 bases from V and 5 from J, leaving 7 bases between them. There are 11 residues in the CDR3. The germline V gene has CDR1 MNHEY and CDR2 SVGAGI. CDR3 loop: CASSLGTEAFF. As DNA, the CDR3 is TGTGCCAGCAGCCTGGGGACTGAAGCTTTCTTT.

The genes are TRBV6-1 and TRBJ1-1; D remains ambiguous. CDR1 and CDR2 from the germline V gene are MNHNS and SASEGT. Trimming cost V 8 bases and J 4 bases, with 14 bases left between them. The CDR3 covers 13 residues. This chain's CDR3 is CASPADESTEAFF. In DNA form, the CDR3 reads TGTGCCAGCCCGGCCGATGAAAGCACTGAAGCTTTCTTT.

The chain links TRBV30 to TRBJ2-3; tentatively, D is TRBD1 or TRBD2 (6 bases each). The CDR3 totals 14 residues. Germline CDR1 GTSNPN, CDR2 SVGIG (reference sequence). The V end was cut by 7 bases, the J end by 3 bases, with 17 bases between. The CDR3 DNA follows: TGTGCCTCCCTCGCCCCGGGGGCAACAGATACGCAGTATTTT. Its protein is CASLAPGATDTQYF. Together with reference TRBV30 and TRBJ2-3, the CDR3 gives the full variable domain: SQTIHQWPATLVQPVGSPLSLECTVEGTSNPNLYWYRQAAGRGLQLLFYSVGIGQISSEVPQNLSASRPQDRQFILSSKKLLLSDSGFYLCASLAPGATDTQYFGPGTRLTVL.

The chain employs TRBV11-2 and TRBJ2-7; D is unresolved. V lost 5 bases and J lost 5, with 7 bases in between. CDR1 SGHAT and CDR2 FQNNGV come from the germline V gene. The CDR3 length is 11 residues. The CDR3: CASSATNEQYF. The DNA of the CDR3 is TGTGCCAGCAGCGCAACTAACGAGCAGTACTTC.